The 14 T cell receptor beta chains below were found in one sample sequenced in a study of blood T cell repertoires in COVID-19. Profiling relied on immunoSEQ multiplex PCR, and the TCRdb table lists in-frame clones only, not all of them. Of roughly 200,000 clones in the sample, around nine tenths were seen once. The specimen was peripheral blood. The receptors stem from a woman younger than 35 who had recovered from COVID-19.

A few counts support this clone. The CDR3, as DNA: TGTGCCAGCTCACCTCCGGGACTACCCTACGAGCAGTACGTC. Residues: CASSPPGLPYEQYV. The chain employs TRBV18 and TRBJ2-7; TRBD2 aligns across 7 bases. The V and J ends lost 3 bases and 2 bases, in that order; junction bases with no gene match: 4. CDR3 length: 14 amino acids. From germline, CDR1 is KGHSH and CDR2 LQKENI.

This clone is a singleton in its sample. This chain connects TRBV6-5 to TRBJ2-4; TRBD1 matches 8 bases. CDR1 is MNHEY, CDR2 SVGAGI, per germline. The CDR3 spans 16 residues. J gave up 0 bases and V 4 bases, and 5 bases lay outside the gene matches. CDR3: CASSSSGGLAKNIQYF. CDR3 DNA sequence: TGTGCCAGCAGTTCCTCAGGGGGCCTAGCCAAAAACATTCAGTACTTC.

The chain has TRBV13 and TRBJ2-5; TRBD2 might be the D (7 bases). The CDR3 sequence is 13 residues long. From germline, CDR1 is PRHDT and CDR2 FYEKMQ (reference sequence). Trimming shortened V by 6 bases and J by 5 bases, and 13 bases separated the two germline ends. CDR3 nucleotide sequence: TGTGCCAGCAGACGGGGGGCATCCGAGACCCAGTACTTC. It is translated as CASRRGASETQYF.

The chain employs TRBV7-9 and TRBJ1-2; D gene uncertain. Trimming left V 3 bases short and J 8 bases short, with 16 bases between. Per germline, CDR1 SEHNR and CDR2 FQNEAQ (reference sequence). This CDR3 has 14 amino acids. This CDR3 reads CASSFFSGKEGYTF. CDR3 sequence (DNA): TGTGCCAGCAGCTTTTTTAGCGGCAAGGAAGGCTACACCTTC.

The gene calls are TRBV4-1 and TRBJ1-2, with D perhaps matching TRBD1 (6 bases). The CDR3 spans 16 residues. Germline V gives CDR1 MGHRA, CDR2 YSYEKL. Trimming removed 2 bases from V and 5 bases from J, with 18 bases in between. CDR3 in DNA: TGCGCCAGCAGCCAACCCAGTCGCGGGGGCGGTTATGGCTACACCTTC. Translated, it gives CASSQPSRGGGYGYTF.

The V gene is TRBV5-5, the J gene TRBJ2-7, with TRBD2 matching 10 bases. CDR1 is SGHKS, CDR2 YYEKEE, per germline (reference sequence). This CDR3 spans 17 amino acids. The V and J ends lost 7 bases and 3 bases, in that order; junction bases with no gene match: 16. The CDR3 reads CASRNSLSGRFLYEQYV. CDR3 in DNA: TGTGCCAGCCGCAACTCACTTAGCGGGAGGTTCCTCTACGAGCAGTACGTC.

The chain recombines TRBV18 with TRBJ1-4; D not certain. The CDR3 runs to 15 residues. The germline gives CDR1 KGHSH, CDR2 LQKENI. The ends were cut back, 6 bases at V and 10 bases at J, with 21 bases in the middle. The CDR3: CASSPLKALEGKLFF. In DNA form, the CDR3 reads TGTGCCAGCTCCCCCCTGAAGGCCCTTGAGGGAAAACTGTTTTTT.

The CDR3 here is CASSQDHLLAGVSGELFF. The DNA for the CDR3 is TGCGCCAGCAGCCAAGATCACTTACTAGCGGGAGTTTCCGGGGAGCTGTTTTTT. This sequence joins TRBV4-3 and TRBJ2-2; 11 bases agree with TRBD2. Germline V gives CDR1 LGHNA, CDR2 YSLEER. V lost 0 bases and J lost 6; bases outside the gene matches: 9. The CDR3 covers 18 residues.

The chain employs TRBV5-1 and TRBJ2-1; unclear D gene. The germline V and J ends were trimmed by 3 bases and 4 bases, with 11 bases remaining between them. The length of the CDR3 is 14 residues. Germline-derived CDR1 and CDR2 are SGHRS and YFSETQ. CDR3 residues: CASSYELPYNEQFF. DNA of the CDR3: TGCGCCAGCAGCTACGAGCTCCCGTACAATGAGCAGTTCTTC.

Only a few counts were recorded for this clone. CDR3 in DNA: TGTGCCAGCTGTTCGGGGGGAACTGAAGCTTTCTTT. Translated, it gives CASCSGGTEAFF. V gene TRBV6-5 combines with J gene TRBJ1-1; TRBD1 might be the D (5 bases). The CDR3 runs to 12 residues. The germline gives CDR1 MNHEY, CDR2 SVGAGI. Trimming left V 8 bases short and J 5 bases short, with 12 bases between.

The CDR3 sequence: CASRTPISGDNTDTQYF. The CDR3 coding sequence is TGTGCCAGCAGAACCCCTATTAGCGGGGATAACACAGATACGCAGTATTTT. The chain employs TRBV2 and TRBJ2-3; TRBD2 aligns across 8 bases. The germline CDR1 and CDR2 sequences are SNHLY and FYNNEI. With 6 bases clipped from V and 2 bases from J, the junction kept 13 bases outside the gene matches. This CDR3 comprises 17 residues.

The chain joins TRBV19 to TRBJ1-5, with a tentative D call TRBD1 (6 bases). CDR3 length: 17 amino acids. Germline assignment: CDR1 LNHDA and CDR2 SQIVND (reference sequence). The ends were cut back, 3 bases at V and 6 bases at J, with 21 bases in the middle. The CDR3 coding sequence is TGTGCCAGTAGTATGCCCGTCGGCACAGGGAGCGGTCAGCCCCAGCATTTT. Translation gives CASSMPVGTGSGQPQHF.

This chain uses TRBV4-3 with TRBJ1-2; TRBD1 aligns across 8 bases. The CDR3 loop spans 20 amino acids. V trimming: 0 bases; J trimming: 0 bases; junction bases outside the gene matches: 15. CDR1 is LGHNA, CDR2 YSLEER, per germline. DNA for the CDR3: TGCGCCAGCAGCCAAGATACCCCCAGGGGGCATACCTTTTCTAACTATGGCTACACCTTC. It yields the protein CASSQDTPRGHTFSNYGYTF.

The chain has TRBV9 and TRBJ2-1, with TRBD1 matching 7 bases. V was clipped by 0 bases and J by 6 bases; unmatched bases: 6. The CDR3 consists of 15 residues. Germline CDR1 reads SGDLS; CDR2 reads YYNGEE. In DNA, the CDR3 is TGTGCCAGCAGCGTAGGAGGGGGCTTAGGCAATGAGCAGTTCTTC. Its protein is CASSVGGGLGNEQFF.